A single sample gave rise to the 13 T cell receptor beta chains below, sequenced in a study of cytomegalovirus exposure and HLA in healthy donors. 60 Vbeta and 13 Jbeta primers were used in PCR. Sequencing used immunoSEQ multiplex PCR; TCRdb keeps in-frame clones, though not all of them. The sample yields fewer than 200,000 clones, roughly 80% seen once. The sequenced sample was PBMCs. The receptors stem from a man aged 25 to 45 in good health and CMV-seronegative.

Comment on this clone: Compared with germline, one end of the junction differs, possibly owing to a read error. V usage is TRBV7-9 and J usage is TRBJ1-1, with 7 bases identical to TRBD1. The CDR3 contains 13 residues. Germline lookup yields CDR1 SEHNR and CDR2 FQNEAQ (reference sequence). CDR3 sequence: CSSSPTGLVQVFF. The CDR3 coding sequence is TGTTCCAGCAGCCCGACAGGGTTGGTTCAAGTTTTCTTT.

The V call is TRBV4-1, the J call TRBJ1-5, with D uncertain. Trimming stripped 0 bases from V and 5 bases from J, with 5 bases between. Germline lookup yields CDR1 MGHRA and CDR2 YSYEKL. The CDR3 spans 13 residues. CDR3 sequence: CASSQDPDQPQHF. CDR3 sequence (DNA): TGCGCCAGCAGCCAAGATCCTGATCAGCCCCAGCATTTT.

The V and J genes are TRBV30 and TRBJ2-5; perhaps TRBD1 as D (6 bases). The CDR3 loop spans 15 amino acids. Germline V gene data show CDR1 as GTSNPN and CDR2 as SVGIG (reference sequence). The germline V and J ends were trimmed by 3 bases and 4 bases, with 18 bases remaining between them. CDR3 DNA: TGTGCCTGGAGCCTAAAGACAGGCTCGGTAGAGACCCAGTACTTC. Translation gives CAWSLKTGSVETQYF.

The J gene is TRBJ1-5, the V gene TRBV7-9; weak D call: TRBD1 (6 bases). The CDR3 runs 14 residues. The ends were cut back, 1 base at V and 5 bases at J, with 9 bases in the middle. CDR1 SEHNR and CDR2 FQNEAQ come from the germline V gene (reference sequence). CDR3: CASSLGGRHQPQHF. Here the CDR3 DNA reads TGTGCCAGCAGCTTAGGGGGGCGGCATCAGCCCCAGCATTTT.

This rearrangement joins TRBV27 to TRBJ1-6; D remains unclear. Trimming removed 0 bases at V and 4 bases at J, with 13 bases between. Germline V gives CDR1 MNHEY, CDR2 SMNVEV (reference sequence). The CDR3 covers 17 residues. This CDR3 is CASSLSFGVGYNSPLHF. In DNA, the CDR3 is TGTGCCAGCAGTTTATCGTTCGGGGTAGGTTATAATTCACCCCTCCACTTT.

The chain joins TRBV9 to TRBJ2-5, with TRBD2 matching over 8 bases. Per germline, CDR1 SGDLS and CDR2 YYNGEE. Trimming took 0 bases from V and 3 from J; bases not matched to a gene: 19. This CDR3 has 20 amino acids. The CDR3 DNA sequence: TGTGCCAGCAGCGTAGGAGTGAGCGGGGGCTTCAAACCCCGGAAAGAGACCCAGTACTTC. Its translation: CASSVGVSGGFKPRKETQYF.

The J gene is TRBJ2-5, the V gene TRBV5-6; a possible D gene is TRBD1 (7 bases). CDR3 length equals 14 residues. Germline values: CDR1 SGHDT, CDR2 YYEEEE. V lost 3 bases and J lost 6, with 15 bases in between. The CDR3 DNA reads as TGTGCCAGCAGCTCGTCGCAGGGGGGACAGACCCAGTACTTC. Its protein is CASSSSQGGQTQYF.

The chain has TRBV5-1 and TRBJ1-5; a weak D match, TRBD1 (6 bases). This CDR3 is 18 amino acids long. From germline, CDR1 is SGHRS and CDR2 YFSETQ. V lost 0 bases and J lost 0, with 16 bases in between. As DNA, the CDR3 is TGCGCCAGCAGCTTGGCCCCAGGGGCCCTGAATAGCAATCAGCCCCAGCATTTT. Its protein product is CASSLAPGALNSNQPQHF.

V gene TRBV28 combines with J gene TRBJ1-2; possible D gene TRBD1, 5 bases. The germline CDR1 and CDR2 sequences are MDHEN and SYDVKM. This CDR3 has 12 amino acids. Trimming pared 8 bases from V and 8 bases from J, leaving 15 bases between. CDR3 DNA sequence: TGTGCCAGCCCTGGGGGGGAAGGGGGCTACACCTTC. Encoded protein: CASPGGEGGYTF.

This chain joins TRBV28 and TRBJ1-1; D call uncertain. The CDR3 spans 14 residues. Between the trimmed V and J ends, which lost 5 bases and 4 bases, there was a span of 14 bases. CDR1 MDHEN and CDR2 SYDVKM come from the germline V gene. CDR3 bases: TGTGCCAGCAGTCCGGAGTTCGAAGCCACTGAAGCTTTCTTT. This gives the protein CASSPEFEATEAFF.

The rearrangement links TRBV7-9 to TRBJ2-2, with a weak D call TRBD2 (5 bases). V lost 5 bases to trimming and J lost 3 bases, with 13 bases between them. Germline CDR1 is SEHNR and CDR2 is FQNEAQ (reference sequence). This CDR3 comprises 15 residues. CDR3 region: CASSRPGSDTGELFF. CDR3 sequence (DNA): TGTGCCAGCAGCCGGCCGGGATCCGACACCGGGGAGCTGTTTTTT.

The V and J genes are TRBV19 and TRBJ1-5; tentative D call: TRBD1 (5 bases). The CDR3 contains 15 residues. From germline, CDR1 is LNHDA and CDR2 SQIVND (reference sequence). Trimming cost V 3 bases and J 6 bases, with 15 bases left between them. CDR3 DNA: TGTGCCAGTAGTATTGGGGCAGGTAATGCTCAGCCCCAGCATTTT. Protein product: CASSIGAGNAQPQHF.

The V call is TRBV19, the J call TRBJ1-2; the D is unclear. The V gene's germline CDR1 is LNHDA and CDR2 SQIVND (reference sequence). V lost 6 bases to trimming and J lost 4 bases, with 12 bases between them. The CDR3 extends over 13 amino acids. CDR3 loop: CASRGELSYGYTF. The DNA of the CDR3 is TGTGCCAGTAGGGGAGAGCTCAGCTATGGCTACACCTTC.